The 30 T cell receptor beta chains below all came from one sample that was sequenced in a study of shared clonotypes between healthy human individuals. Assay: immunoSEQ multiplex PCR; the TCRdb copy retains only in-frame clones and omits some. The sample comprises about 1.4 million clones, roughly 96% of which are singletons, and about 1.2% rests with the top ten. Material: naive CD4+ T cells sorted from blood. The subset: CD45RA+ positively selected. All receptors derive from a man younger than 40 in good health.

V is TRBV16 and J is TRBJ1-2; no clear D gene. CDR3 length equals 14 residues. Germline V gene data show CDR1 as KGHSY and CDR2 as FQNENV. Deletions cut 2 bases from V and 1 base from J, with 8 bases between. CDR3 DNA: TGTGCCAGCAGCCAAGCGACTCATAACTATGGCTACACCTTC. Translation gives CASSQATHNYGYTF.

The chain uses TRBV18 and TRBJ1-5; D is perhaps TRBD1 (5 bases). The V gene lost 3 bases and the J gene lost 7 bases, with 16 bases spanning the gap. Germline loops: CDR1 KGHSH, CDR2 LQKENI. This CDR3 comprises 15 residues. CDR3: CASSPGGGRWQPQHF. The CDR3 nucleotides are TGTGCCAGCTCACCGGGGGGTGGTAGGTGGCAGCCCCAGCATTTT.

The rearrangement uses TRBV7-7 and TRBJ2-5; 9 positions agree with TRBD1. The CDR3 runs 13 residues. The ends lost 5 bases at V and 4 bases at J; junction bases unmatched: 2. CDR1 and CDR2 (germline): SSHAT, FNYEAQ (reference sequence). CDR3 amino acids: CASSADRGETQYF. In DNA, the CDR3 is TGTGCCAGCAGCGCGGACAGGGGAGAGACCCAGTACTTC.

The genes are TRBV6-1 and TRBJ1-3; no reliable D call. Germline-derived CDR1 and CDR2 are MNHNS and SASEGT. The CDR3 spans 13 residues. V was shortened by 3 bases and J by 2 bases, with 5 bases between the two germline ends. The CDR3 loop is CASSDGAGNTIYF. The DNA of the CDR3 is TGTGCCAGCAGTGACGGGGCTGGAAACACCATATATTTT.

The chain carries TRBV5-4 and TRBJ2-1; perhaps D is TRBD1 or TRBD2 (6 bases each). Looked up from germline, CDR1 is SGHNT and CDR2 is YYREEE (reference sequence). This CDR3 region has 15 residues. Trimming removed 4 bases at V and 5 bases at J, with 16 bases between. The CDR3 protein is CASSPGGGGNNEQFF. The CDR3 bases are TGTGCCAGCAGCCCCGGGGGCGGCGGGAACAATGAGCAGTTCTTC.

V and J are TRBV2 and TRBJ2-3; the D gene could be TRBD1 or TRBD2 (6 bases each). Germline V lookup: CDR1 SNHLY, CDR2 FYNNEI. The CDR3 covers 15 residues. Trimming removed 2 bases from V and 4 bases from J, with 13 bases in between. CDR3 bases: TGTGCCAGCAGTGAACGGGGGCGCGGGGCAGATACGCAGTATTTT. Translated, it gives CASSERGRGADTQYF.

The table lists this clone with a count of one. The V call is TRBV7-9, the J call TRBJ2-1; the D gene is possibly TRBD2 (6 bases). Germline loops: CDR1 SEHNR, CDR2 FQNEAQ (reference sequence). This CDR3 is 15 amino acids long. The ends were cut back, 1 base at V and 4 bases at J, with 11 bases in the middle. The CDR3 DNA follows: TGTGCCAGCAGCTTAGACGGGGGTAATTACAATGAGCAGTTCTTC. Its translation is CASSLDGGNYNEQFF.

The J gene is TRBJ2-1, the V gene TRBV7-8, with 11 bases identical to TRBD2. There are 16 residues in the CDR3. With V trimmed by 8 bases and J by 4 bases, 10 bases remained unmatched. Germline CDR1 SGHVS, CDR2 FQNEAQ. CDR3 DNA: TGTGCCAGCGTTACTAGCGGGAGTGGAGGATACAATGAGCAGTTCTTC. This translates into CASVTSGSGGYNEQFF.

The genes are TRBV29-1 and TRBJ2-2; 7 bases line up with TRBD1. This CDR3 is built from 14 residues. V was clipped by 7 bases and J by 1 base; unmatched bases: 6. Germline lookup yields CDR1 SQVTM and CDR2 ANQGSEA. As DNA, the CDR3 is TGCAGCGCACGGGACAGATGGAACACCGGGGAGCTGTTTTTT. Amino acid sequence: CSARDRWNTGELFF.

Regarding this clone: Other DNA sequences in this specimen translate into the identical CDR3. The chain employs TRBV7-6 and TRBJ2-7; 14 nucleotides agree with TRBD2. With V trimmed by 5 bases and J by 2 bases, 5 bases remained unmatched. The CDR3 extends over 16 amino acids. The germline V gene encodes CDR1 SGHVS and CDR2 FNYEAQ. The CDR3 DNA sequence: TGTGCCAGCAGCCTAGGGGGACTAGCGGGGGCCTACGAGCAGTACTTC. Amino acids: CASSLGGLAGAYEQYF.

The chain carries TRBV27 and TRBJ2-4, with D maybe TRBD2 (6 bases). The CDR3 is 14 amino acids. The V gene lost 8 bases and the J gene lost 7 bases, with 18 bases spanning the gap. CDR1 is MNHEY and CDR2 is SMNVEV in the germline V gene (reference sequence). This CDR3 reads CASATVGGRNIQYF. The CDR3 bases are TGTGCCAGCGCCACCGTCGGAGGGAGGAACATTCAGTACTTC.

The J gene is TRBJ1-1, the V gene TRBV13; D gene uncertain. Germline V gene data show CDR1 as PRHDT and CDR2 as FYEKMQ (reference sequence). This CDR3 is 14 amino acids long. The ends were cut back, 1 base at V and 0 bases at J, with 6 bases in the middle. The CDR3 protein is CASSLVGMNTEAFF. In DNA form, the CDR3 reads TGTGCCAGCAGCTTAGTGGGGATGAACACTGAAGCTTTCTTT.

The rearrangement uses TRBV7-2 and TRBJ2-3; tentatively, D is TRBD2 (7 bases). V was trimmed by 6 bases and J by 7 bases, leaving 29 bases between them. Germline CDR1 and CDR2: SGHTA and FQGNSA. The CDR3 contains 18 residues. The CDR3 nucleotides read TGTGCCAGCAGTAGAACCCTAGGGGGAGGGGTACAAACCTATACGCAGTATTTT. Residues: CASSRTLGGGVQTYTQYF.

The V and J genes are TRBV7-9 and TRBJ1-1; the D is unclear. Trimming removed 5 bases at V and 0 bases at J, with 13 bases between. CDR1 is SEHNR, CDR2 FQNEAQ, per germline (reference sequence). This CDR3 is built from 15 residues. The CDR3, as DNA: TGTGCCAGCAGCAAAAACGGGTTCTTGAACACTGAAGCTTTCTTT. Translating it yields CASSKNGFLNTEAFF.

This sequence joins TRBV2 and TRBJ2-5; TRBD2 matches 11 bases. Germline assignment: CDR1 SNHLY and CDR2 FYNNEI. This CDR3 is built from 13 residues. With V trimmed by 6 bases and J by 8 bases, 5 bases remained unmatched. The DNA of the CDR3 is TGTGCCAGCAGCAAAGGACTAGCGGGTACCCAGTACTTC. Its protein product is CASSKGLAGTQYF.

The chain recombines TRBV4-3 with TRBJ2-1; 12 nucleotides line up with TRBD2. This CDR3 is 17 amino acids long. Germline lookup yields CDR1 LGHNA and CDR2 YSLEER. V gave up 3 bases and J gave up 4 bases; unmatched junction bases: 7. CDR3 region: CASSQQLLAGGYNEQFF. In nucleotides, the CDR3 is TGCGCCAGCAGCCAGCAGCTCCTAGCGGGAGGGTACAATGAGCAGTTCTTC.

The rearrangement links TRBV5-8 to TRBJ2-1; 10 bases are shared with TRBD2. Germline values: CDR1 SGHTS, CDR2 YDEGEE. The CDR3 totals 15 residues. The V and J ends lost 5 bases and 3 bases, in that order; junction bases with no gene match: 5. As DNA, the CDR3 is TGTGCCAGCAGGAGACTAGCGGGTAACTACAATGAGCAGTTCTTC. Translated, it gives CASRRLAGNYNEQFF.

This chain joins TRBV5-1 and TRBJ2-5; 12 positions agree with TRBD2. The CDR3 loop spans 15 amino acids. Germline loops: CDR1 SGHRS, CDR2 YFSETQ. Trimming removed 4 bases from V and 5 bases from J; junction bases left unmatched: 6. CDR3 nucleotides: TGCGCCAGCAGCACACTGACTAGCGGGAGCGAGACCCAGTACTTC. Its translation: CASSTLTSGSETQYF.

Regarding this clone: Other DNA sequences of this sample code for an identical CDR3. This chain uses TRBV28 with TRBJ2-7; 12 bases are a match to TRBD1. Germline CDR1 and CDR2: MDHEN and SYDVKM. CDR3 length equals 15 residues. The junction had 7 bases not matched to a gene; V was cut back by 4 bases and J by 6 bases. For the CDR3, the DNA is TGTGCCAGCAGTTCTTCCGGGACAGGGGGCGGCGAGCAGTACTTC. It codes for CASSSSGTGGGEQYF.

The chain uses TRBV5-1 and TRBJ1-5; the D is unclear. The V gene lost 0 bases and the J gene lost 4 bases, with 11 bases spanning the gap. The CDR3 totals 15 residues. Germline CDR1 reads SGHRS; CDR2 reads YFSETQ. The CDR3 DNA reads TGCGCCAGCAGCTTGGCCGGCCGGGGTAATCAGCCCCAGCATTTT. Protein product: CASSLAGRGNQPQHF. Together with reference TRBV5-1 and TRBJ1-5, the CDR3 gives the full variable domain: KAGVTQTPRYLIKTRGQQVTLSCSPISGHRSVSWYQQTPGQGLQFLFEYFSETQRNKGNFPGRFSGRQFSNSRSEMNVSTLELGDSALYLCASSLAGRGNQPQHFGDGTRLSIL.

CDR3 bases: TGTGCCATCAGTGGCCGGGCCCCTCGGGGAACTGAAGCTTTCTTT. It encodes CAISGRAPRGTEAFF. The chain recombines TRBV10-3 with TRBJ1-1; no firm D call. V was shortened by 4 bases and J by 5 bases, with 17 bases between the two germline ends. This CDR3 spans 15 amino acids. The germline V gene has CDR1 ENHRY and CDR2 SYGVKD.

The CDR3 nucleotides read TGCGCCAGCAGCCTTAGCGGGAGTTTGGACGAGCAGTACTTC. Amino acid sequence: CASSLSGSLDEQYF. The chain links TRBV4-1 to TRBJ2-7, with 9 bases identical to TRBD2. Per the germline V gene, CDR1 is MGHRA and CDR2 is YSYEKL. There are 14 residues in the CDR3. Germline trimming cut 4 bases from V and 5 bases from J; bases unmatched to any gene: 6.

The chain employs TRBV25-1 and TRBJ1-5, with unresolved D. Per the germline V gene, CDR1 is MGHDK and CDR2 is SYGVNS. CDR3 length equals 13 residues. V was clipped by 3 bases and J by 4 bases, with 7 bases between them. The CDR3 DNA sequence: TGTGCCAGCAGTGACACGAGTAATCAGCCCCAGCATTTT. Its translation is CASSDTSNQPQHF.

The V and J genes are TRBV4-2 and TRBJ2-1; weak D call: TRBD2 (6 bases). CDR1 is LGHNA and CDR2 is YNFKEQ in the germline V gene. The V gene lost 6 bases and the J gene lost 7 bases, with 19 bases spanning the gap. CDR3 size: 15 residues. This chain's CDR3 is CASRGWRAGWNEQFF. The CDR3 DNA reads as TGTGCCAGCAGGGGTTGGAGGGCAGGCTGGAATGAGCAGTTCTTC.

For the CDR3, the DNA is TGTGCCAGCAGCAAATCGGGCGCCTACGAGCAGTACTTC. This codes for CASSKSGAYEQYF. The chain carries TRBV21-1 and TRBJ2-7. TRBV21-1 has pseudogene status. The CDR3 consists of 13 residues.

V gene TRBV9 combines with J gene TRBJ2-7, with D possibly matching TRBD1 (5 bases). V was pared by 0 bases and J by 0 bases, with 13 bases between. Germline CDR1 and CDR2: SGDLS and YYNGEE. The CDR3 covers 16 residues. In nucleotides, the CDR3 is TGTGCCAGCAGCGTAGAGGCAGGGCCGGGCTCCTACGAGCAGTACTTC. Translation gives CASSVEAGPGSYEQYF.

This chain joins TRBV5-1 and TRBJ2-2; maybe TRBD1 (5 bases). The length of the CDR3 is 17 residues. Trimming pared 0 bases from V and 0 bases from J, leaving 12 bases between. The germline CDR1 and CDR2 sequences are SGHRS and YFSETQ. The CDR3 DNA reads TGCGCCAGCAGCTTGGCCCTTGGGGCGGCGAACACCGGGGAGCTGTTTTTT. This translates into CASSLALGAANTGELFF.

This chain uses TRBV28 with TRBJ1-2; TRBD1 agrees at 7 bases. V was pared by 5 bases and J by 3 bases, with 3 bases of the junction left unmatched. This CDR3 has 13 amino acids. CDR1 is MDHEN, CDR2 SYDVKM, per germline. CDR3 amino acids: CASSTGDYYGYTF. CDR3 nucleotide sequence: TGTGCCAGCAGTACAGGGGACTACTATGGCTACACCTTC.

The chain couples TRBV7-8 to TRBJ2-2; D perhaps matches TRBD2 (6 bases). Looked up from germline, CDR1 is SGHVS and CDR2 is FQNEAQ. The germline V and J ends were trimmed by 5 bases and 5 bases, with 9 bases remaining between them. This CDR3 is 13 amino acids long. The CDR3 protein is CASSRRATGELFF. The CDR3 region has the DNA TGTGCCAGCAGCCGGAGGGCTACCGGGGAGCTGTTTTTT.

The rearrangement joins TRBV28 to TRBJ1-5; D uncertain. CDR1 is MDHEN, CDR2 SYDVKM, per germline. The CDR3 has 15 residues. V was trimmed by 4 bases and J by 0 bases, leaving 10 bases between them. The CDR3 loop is CASSWYKYSNQPQHF. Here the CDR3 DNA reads TGTGCCAGCAGTTGGTACAAGTATAGCAATCAGCCCCAGCATTTT.